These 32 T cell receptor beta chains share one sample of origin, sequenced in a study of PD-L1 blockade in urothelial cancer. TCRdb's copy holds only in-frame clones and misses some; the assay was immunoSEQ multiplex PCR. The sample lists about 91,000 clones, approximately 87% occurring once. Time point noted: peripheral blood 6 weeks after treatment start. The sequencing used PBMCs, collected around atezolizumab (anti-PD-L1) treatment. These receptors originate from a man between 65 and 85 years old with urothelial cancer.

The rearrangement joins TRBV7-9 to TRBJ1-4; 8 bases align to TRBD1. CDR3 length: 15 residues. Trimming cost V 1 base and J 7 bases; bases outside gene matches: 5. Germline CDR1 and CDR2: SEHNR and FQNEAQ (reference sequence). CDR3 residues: CASSLGGQASEKLFF. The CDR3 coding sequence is TGTGCCAGCAGCTTAGGGGGACAGGCAAGTGAAAAACTGTTTTTT.

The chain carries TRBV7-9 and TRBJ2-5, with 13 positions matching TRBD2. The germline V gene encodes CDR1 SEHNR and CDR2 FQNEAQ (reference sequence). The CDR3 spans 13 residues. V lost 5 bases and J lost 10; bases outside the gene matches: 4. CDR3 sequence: CASSLGTSGNQYF. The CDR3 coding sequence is TGTGCCAGCAGCCTCGGGACTAGCGGGAACCAGTACTTC.

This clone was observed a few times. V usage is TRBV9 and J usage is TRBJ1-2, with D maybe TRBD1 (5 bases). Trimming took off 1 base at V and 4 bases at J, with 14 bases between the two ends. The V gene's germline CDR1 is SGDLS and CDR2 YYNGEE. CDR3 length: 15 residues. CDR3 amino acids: CASSVSPGSGYGYTF. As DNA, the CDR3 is TGTGCCAGCAGCGTAAGTCCAGGGTCGGGCTATGGCTACACCTTC.

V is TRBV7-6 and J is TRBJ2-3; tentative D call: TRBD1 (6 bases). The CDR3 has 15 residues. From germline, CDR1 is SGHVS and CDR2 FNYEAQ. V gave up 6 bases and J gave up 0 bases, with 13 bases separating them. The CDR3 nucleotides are TGTGCCAGCAGTGAAGTCAGGGGTAGCACAGATACGCAGTATTTT. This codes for CASSEVRGSTDTQYF.

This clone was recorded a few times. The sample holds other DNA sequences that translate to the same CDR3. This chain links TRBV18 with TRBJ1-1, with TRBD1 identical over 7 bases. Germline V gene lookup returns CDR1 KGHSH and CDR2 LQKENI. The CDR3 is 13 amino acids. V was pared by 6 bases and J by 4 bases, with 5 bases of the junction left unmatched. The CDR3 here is CASSPPGGTEAFF. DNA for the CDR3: TGTGCCAGCTCGCCCCCAGGGGGCACTGAAGCTTTCTTT.

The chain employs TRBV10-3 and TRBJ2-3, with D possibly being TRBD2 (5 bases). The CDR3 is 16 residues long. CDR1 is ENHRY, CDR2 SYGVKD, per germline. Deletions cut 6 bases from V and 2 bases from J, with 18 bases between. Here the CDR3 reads CAISLTSEGLTDTQYF. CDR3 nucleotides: TGTGCCATCAGCCTTACTAGTGAAGGGCTCACAGATACGCAGTATTTT.

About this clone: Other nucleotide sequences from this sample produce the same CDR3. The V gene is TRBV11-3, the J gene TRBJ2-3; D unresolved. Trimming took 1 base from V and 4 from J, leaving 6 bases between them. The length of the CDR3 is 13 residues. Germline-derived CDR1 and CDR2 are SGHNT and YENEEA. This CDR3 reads CASSLAPSDTQYF. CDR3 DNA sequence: TGTGCCAGCAGCTTAGCCCCATCAGATACGCAGTATTTT.

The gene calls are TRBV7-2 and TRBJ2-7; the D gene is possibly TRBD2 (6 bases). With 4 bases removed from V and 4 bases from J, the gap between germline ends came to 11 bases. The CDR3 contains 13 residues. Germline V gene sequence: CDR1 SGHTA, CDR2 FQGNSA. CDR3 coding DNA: TGTGCCAGCAGCTCCGGGGGAGAGTACGAGCAGTACTTC. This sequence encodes CASSSGGEYEQYF. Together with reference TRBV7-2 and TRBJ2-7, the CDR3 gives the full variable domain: GAGVSQSPSNKVTEKGKDVELRCDPISGHTALYWYRQSLGQGLEFLIYFQGNSAPDKSGLPSDRFSAERTGGSVSTLTIQRTQQEDSAVYLCASSSGGEYEQYFGPGTRLTVT.

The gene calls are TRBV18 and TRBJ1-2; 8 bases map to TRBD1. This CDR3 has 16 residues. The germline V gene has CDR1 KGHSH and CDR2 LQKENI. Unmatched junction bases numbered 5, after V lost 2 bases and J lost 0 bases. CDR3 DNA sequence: TGTGCCAGCTCACCATCGAGGACAGGGCCTAACTATGGCTACACCTTC. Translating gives CASSPSRTGPNYGYTF.

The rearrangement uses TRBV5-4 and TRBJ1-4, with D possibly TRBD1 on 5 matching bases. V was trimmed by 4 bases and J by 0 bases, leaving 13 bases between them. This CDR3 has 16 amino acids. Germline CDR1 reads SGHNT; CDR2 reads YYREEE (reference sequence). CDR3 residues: CASSRGGETTNEKLFF. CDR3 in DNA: TGTGCCAGCAGCCGGGGCGGGGAAACAACTAATGAAAAACTGTTTTTT.

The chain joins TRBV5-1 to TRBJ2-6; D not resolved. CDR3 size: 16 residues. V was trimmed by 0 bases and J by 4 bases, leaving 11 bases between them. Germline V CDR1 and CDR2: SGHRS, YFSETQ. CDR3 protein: CASSLAAFPGANVLTF. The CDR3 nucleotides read TGCGCCAGCAGCTTGGCCGCGTTCCCCGGGGCCAACGTCCTGACTTTC.

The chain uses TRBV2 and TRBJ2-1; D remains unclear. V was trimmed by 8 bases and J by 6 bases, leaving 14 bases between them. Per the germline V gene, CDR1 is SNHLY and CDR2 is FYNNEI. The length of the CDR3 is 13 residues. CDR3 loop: CASQSQSGNEQFF. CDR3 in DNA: TGTGCCAGCCAGAGCCAATCAGGCAATGAGCAGTTCTTC.

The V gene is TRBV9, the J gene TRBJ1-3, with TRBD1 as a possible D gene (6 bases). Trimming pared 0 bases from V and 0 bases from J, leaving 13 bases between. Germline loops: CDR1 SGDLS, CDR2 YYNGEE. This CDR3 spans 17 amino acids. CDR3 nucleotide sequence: TGTGCCAGCAGCGTAGGGGGGGGGCCCTACTCTGGAAACACCATATATTTT. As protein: CASSVGGGPYSGNTIYF. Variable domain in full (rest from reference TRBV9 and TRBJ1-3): DSGVTQTPKHLITATGQRVTLRCSPRSGDLSVYWYQQSLDQGLQFLIQYYNGEERAKGNILERFSAQQFPDLHSELNLSSLELGDSALYFCASSVGGGPYSGNTIYFGEGSWLTVV.

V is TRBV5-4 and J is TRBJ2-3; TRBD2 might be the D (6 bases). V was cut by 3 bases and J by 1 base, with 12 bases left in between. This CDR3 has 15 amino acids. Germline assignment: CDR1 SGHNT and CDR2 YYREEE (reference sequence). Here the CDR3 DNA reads TGTGCCAGCAGCTCCCCGGGAGCGGGCACAGATACGCAGTATTTT. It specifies CASSSPGAGTDTQYF.

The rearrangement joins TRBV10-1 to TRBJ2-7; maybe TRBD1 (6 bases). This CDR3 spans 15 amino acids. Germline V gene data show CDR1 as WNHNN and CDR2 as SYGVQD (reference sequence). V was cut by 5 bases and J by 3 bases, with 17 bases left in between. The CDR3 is CASSPQRGQLYEQYF. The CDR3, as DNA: TGCGCCAGCAGTCCCCAGAGGGGACAACTCTACGAGCAGTACTTC.

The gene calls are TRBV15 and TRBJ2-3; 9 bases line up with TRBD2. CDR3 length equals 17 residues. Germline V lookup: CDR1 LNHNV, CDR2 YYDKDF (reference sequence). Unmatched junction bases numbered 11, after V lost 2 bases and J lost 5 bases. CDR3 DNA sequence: TGTGCCACCAGCAGAAAGTATGGCGGGGGGGCCCTAGATACGCAGTATTTT. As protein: CATSRKYGGGALDTQYF.

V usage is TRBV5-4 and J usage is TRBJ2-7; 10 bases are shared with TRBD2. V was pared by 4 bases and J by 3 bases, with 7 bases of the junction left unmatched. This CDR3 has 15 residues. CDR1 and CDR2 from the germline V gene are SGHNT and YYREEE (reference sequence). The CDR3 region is CASSLPSGSIYEQYF. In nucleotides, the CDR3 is TGTGCCAGCAGCCTACCTAGCGGGAGTATCTACGAGCAGTACTTC.

The CDR3 coding sequence is TGTGCCAGCACCTCGGGACAGGGAGGAAACACCATATATTTT. Protein: CASTSGQGGNTIYF. The gene calls are TRBV5-5 and TRBJ1-3; 9 nucleotides match TRBD1. Germline lookup yields CDR1 SGHKS and CDR2 YYEKEE (reference sequence). This CDR3 contains 14 residues. The ends lost 6 bases at V and 4 bases at J; junction bases unmatched: 5.

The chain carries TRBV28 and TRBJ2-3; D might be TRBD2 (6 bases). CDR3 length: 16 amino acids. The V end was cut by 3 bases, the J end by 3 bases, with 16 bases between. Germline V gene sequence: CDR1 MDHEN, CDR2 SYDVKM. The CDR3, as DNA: TGTGCCAGCAGTTTGGCCTGGGGAGGTGGGACAGATACGCAGTATTTT. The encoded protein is CASSLAWGGGTDTQYF. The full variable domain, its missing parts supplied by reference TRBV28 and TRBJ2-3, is DVKVTQSSRYLVKRTGEKVFLECVQDMDHENMFWYRQDPGLGLRLIYFSYDVKMKEKGDIPEGYSVSREKKERFSLILESASTNQTSMYLCASSLAWGGGTDTQYFGPGTRLTVL.

The CDR3 coding sequence is TGCGCCAGCAGCGGAGGGACAGGGTCCTTTGGCGAGCAGTACTTC. Amino acid sequence: CASSGGTGSFGEQYF. The rearrangement links TRBV5-1 to TRBJ2-7; 9 bases align to TRBD1. The V gene end was trimmed by 4 bases and the J gene end by 6 bases; junction bases not matched to a gene: 11. The CDR3 runs to 15 residues. Germline CDR1 SGHRS, CDR2 YFSETQ.

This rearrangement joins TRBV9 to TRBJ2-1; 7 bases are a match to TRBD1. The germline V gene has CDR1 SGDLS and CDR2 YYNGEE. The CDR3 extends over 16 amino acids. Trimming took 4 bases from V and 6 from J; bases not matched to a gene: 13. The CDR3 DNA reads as TGTGCCAGCAGCCCGACGACAGGGTCATCCCCCAATGAGCAGTTCTTC. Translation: CASSPTTGSSPNEQFF.

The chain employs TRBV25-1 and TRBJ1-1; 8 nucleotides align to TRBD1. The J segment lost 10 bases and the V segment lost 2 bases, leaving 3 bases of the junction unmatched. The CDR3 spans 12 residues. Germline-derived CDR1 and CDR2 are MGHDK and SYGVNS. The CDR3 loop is CASSEHQGAAFF. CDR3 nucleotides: TGTGCCAGCAGTGAACACCAGGGGGCAGCTTTCTTT.

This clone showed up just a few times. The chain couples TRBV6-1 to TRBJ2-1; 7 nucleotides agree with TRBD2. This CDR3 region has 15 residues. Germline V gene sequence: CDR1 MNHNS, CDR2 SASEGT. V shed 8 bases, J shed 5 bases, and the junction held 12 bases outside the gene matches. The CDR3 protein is CASCVGRGTHNEQFF. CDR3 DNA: TGTGCCAGCTGTGTTGGGCGGGGGACCCACAATGAGCAGTTCTTC.

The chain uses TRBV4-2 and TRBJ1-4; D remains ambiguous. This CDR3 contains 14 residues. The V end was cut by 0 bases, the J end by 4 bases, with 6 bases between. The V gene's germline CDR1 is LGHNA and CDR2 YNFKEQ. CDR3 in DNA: TGTGCCAGCAGCCAAGATAGAGATAATGAAAAACTGTTTTTT. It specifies CASSQDRDNEKLFF.

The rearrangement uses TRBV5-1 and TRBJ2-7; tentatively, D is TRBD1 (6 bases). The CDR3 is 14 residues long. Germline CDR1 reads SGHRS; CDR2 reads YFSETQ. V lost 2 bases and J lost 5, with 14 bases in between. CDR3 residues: CASSLGDTLNEQYF. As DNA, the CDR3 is TGCGCCAGCAGCTTAGGGGACACCCTTAACGAGCAGTACTTC.

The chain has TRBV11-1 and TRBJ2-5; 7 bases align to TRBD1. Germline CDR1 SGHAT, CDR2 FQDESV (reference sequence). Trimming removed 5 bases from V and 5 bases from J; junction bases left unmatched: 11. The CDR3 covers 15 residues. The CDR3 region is CASSQQGYFGETQYF. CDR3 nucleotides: TGTGCCAGCAGCCAACAGGGGTATTTTGGGGAGACCCAGTACTTC.

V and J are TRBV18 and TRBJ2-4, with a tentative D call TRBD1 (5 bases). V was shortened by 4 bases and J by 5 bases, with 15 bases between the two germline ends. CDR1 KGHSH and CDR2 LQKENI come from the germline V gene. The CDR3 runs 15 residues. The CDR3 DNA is TGTGCCAGCTCACGTGGACAACCCCGGGAAAACATTCAGTACTTC. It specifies CASSRGQPRENIQYF.

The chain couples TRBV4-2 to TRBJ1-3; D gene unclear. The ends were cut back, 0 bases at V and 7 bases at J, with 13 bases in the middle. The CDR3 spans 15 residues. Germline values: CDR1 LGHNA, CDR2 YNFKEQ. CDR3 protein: CASSQDRAERNTIYF. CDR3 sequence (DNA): TGTGCCAGCAGCCAAGATCGGGCGGAGCGGAACACCATATATTTT.

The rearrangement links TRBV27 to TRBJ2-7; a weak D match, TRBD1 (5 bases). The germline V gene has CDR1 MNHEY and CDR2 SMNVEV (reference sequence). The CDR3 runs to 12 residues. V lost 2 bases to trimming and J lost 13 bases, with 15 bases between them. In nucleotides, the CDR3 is TGTGCCAGCAGTTTAACCAGGGAAACCTTTTACTTC. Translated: CASSLTRETFYF.

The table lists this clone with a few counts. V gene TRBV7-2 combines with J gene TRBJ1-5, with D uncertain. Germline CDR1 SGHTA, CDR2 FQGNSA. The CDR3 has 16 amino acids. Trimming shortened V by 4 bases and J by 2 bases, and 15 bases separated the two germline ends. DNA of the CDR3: TGTGCCAGCAGCTCAAACCTAGGTGGTCGCAATCAGCCCCAGCATTTT. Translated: CASSSNLGGRNQPQHF.

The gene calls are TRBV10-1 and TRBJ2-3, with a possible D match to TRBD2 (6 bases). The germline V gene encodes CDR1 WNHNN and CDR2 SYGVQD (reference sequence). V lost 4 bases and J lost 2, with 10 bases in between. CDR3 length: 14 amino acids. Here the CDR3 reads CASSGCGTTDTQYF. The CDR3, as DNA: TGCGCCAGCAGTGGTTGCGGGACCACAGATACGCAGTATTTT.

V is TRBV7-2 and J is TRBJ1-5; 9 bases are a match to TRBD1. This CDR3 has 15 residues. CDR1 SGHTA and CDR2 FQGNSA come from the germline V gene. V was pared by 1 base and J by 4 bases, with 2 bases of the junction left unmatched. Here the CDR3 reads CASSLEGTGNQPQHF. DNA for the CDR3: TGTGCCAGCAGCTTAGAAGGGACAGGGAATCAGCCCCAGCATTTT.